This section outlines one TCR beta chain sequence together with its context. Germline V gene lookup returns CDR1 SGHTA and CDR2 FQGTGA. Trimming removed 7 bases at V and 0 bases at J, with 9 bases between. The CDR3 loop spans 14 amino acids. cDNA synthesis used the whole RNA isolate, giving expressed TCRB sequences. Sequenced by immunoSEQ multiplex PCR; TCRdb stores in-frame clones only, minus some. The sample includes 130,000 to 150,000 clones, less than 11% of them seen just once. The sample belongs to a study of beta chain features in type 1 diabetes. The gene calls are TRBV7-3 and TRBJ2-2; tentative D call: TRBD2 (5 bases). The source of this sequence is a man between 18 and 35 years old in good health. Sequencing input: naive CD4+ T cells from blood. The CDR3 region is CASNEGANTGELFF. CDR3 nucleotide sequence: TGTGCCAGCAACGAGGGAGCGAACACCGGGGAGCTGTTTTTT.